The subject of this entry is one T cell receptor (beta chain). What it binds is not known. A read error may be the cause here, since a much bigger clone is one base away. Preparation of the TCRbeta library used unique molecular identifiers. One entry per CDR3 protein, called by TCRdb with MiXCR from the PCR reads. There are about 180,000 distinct CDR3 sequences in the sample; 8.5% to 14% occur only once, and around 14% lies in the top ten. The sample comes from a study of T-cell reconstitution after alpha-beta-depleted transplantation in children. In germline, CDR1 is KGHSH, CDR2 LQKENI. The CDR3 runs 14 residues. Whole-study results and caveats: T cells produced anew were the main source of T-cell counts and diversity one year after transplant.

The chain joins TRBV18 to TRBJ1-3; a weak D match, TRBD1 (5 bases). The sequencing here drew on PBMCs, taken before TCRalphabeta/CD19-depleted stem cell transplant. The sequence was collected from a boy aged 2 to 10 with acute myeloid leukemia, due to receive a stem cell transplant. CDR3 sequence: CASSPSEGSNTVYF. The CDR3 DNA is TGTGCCAGCTCACCGTCGGAGGGGAGCAACACCGTATATTTT.